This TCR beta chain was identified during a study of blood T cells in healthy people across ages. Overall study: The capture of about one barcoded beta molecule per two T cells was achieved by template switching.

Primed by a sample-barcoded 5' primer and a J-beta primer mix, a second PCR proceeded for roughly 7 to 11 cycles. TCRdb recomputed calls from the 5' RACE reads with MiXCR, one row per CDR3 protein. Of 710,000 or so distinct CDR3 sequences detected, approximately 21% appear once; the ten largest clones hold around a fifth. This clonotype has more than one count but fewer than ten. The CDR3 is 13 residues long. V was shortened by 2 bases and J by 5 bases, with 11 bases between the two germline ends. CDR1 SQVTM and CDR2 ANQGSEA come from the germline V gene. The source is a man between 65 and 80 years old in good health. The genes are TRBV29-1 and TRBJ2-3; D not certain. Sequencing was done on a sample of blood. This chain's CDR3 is CSVERLVGDTQYF. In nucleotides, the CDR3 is TGCAGCGTTGAACGCCTAGTAGGAGATACGCAGTATTTT.